The 24 T cell receptor beta chains given below trace back to one sample, sequenced in a study of blood T cell repertoires in COVID-19. Data came from immunoSEQ multiplex PCR; TCRdb stores just in-frame clones and leaves some out. The sample lists approximately 52,000 clones, approximately 86% occurring once. The sequenced sample consisted of peripheral blood. The receptors shown here come from a man aged 55 to 70 with acute or convalescent COVID-19.

The gene calls are TRBV29-1 and TRBJ1-2, with 7 bases identical to TRBD1. Germline V gene data show CDR1 as SQVTM and CDR2 as ANQGSEA. This CDR3 has 16 amino acids. Trimming removed 1 base from V and 4 bases from J; junction bases left unmatched: 12. The CDR3 region is CSVEARGQGVSYGYTF. In nucleotides, the CDR3 is TGCAGCGTTGAAGCAAGGGGGCAGGGGGTGTCCTATGGCTACACCTTC.

V is TRBV5-1 and J is TRBJ2-3; D is perhaps TRBD1 (5 bases). The CDR3 is 13 residues long. V gave up 2 bases and J gave up 7 bases, with 11 bases separating them. CDR1 SGHRS and CDR2 YFSETQ come from the germline V gene. In DNA, the CDR3 is TGCGCCAGCAGCTTCGACAGACCGAATACGCAGTATTTT. Protein sequence: CASSFDRPNTQYF.

The CDR3 DNA reads as TGTGCCAGCAGCCGGGACACTTTCCCGTACGAGCAGTACTTC. Translated, it gives CASSRDTFPYEQYF. V and J are TRBV11-3 and TRBJ2-7; perhaps TRBD1 as D (6 bases). The V gene lost 5 bases and the J gene lost 4 bases, with 15 bases spanning the gap. The length of the CDR3 is 14 residues. Per germline, CDR1 SGHNT and CDR2 YENEEA.

This chain uses TRBV19 with TRBJ2-1; 11 bases match TRBD2. Germline V CDR1 and CDR2: LNHDA, SQIVND (reference sequence). This CDR3 has 17 residues. V was clipped by 2 bases and J by 5 bases; unmatched bases: 8. CDR3 protein: CASSISIAGGHDNEQFF. In nucleotides, the CDR3 is TGTGCCAGTAGTATATCGATAGCGGGGGGGCACGACAATGAGCAGTTCTTC.

The rearrangement uses TRBV18 and TRBJ1-1; D unclear. Trimming cost V 6 bases and J 8 bases, with 7 bases left between them. The CDR3 length is 10 residues. The germline gives CDR1 KGHSH, CDR2 LQKENI. In DNA form, the CDR3 reads TGTGCCAGCTCGGCTCAAGAAGCTTTCTTT. Its translation: CASSAQEAFF.

This clone was seen just once. The chain recombines TRBV11-2 with TRBJ1-1; D possibly corresponds to TRBD1 (5 bases). Germline loops: CDR1 SGHAT, CDR2 FQNNGV. Trimming removed 1 base at V and 4 bases at J, with 13 bases between. The CDR3 sequence is 15 residues long. The DNA for the CDR3 is TGTGCCAGCAGCTTAGTGGGACGGGGGAGCACTGAAGCTTTCTTT. Its protein product is CASSLVGRGSTEAFF.

This chain uses TRBV5-5 with TRBJ1-6; 11 nucleotides line up with TRBD1. Germline CDR1 is SGHKS and CDR2 is YYEKEE (reference sequence). V shed 4 bases and J 3 bases; nucleotides not matched to a gene: 3. The CDR3 consists of 16 residues. CDR3 sequence: CASSLGTGGYNSPLHF. The CDR3 DNA follows: TGTGCCAGCAGCCTAGGGACAGGGGGCTATAATTCACCCCTCCACTTT.

The V gene is TRBV14, the J gene TRBJ2-1, with D uncertain. V was trimmed by 1 base and J by 5 bases, leaving 27 bases between them. CDR3 length: 20 amino acids. Germline CDR1 is SGHDN and CDR2 is FVKESK. The CDR3 is CASSQVLGCPDVTRDNEQFF. DNA for the CDR3: TGTGCCAGCAGCCAAGTTTTAGGTTGCCCGGATGTAACCCGGGACAATGAGCAGTTCTTC.

J is TRBJ1-1 and V is TRBV10-2, with a possible D match to TRBD1 (5 bases). The length of the CDR3 is 13 residues. CDR1 is WSHSY, CDR2 SAAADI, per germline. Trimming left V 6 bases short and J 1 base short, with 9 bases between. DNA for the CDR3: TGCGCCAGCAGGCGCGACAGGAACACTGAAGCTTTCTTT. Its translation is CASRRDRNTEAFF.

The chain has TRBV25-1 and TRBJ2-7, with D maybe TRBD1 (6 bases). V lost 6 bases and J 0 bases, leaving 9 bases between the germline ends. The CDR3 is 13 residues long. The germline V gene encodes CDR1 MGHDK and CDR2 SYGVNS. The CDR3 nucleotides read TGTGCCAGCAGGGGGGCGGCCTCCTACGAGCAGTACTTC. This gives the protein CASRGAASYEQYF.

The chain combines TRBV10-1 with TRBJ1-3, with D unresolved. Trimming cost V 4 bases and J 2 bases, with 6 bases left between them. This CDR3 comprises 13 residues. Germline V gene lookup returns CDR1 WNHNN and CDR2 SYGVQD (reference sequence). The CDR3 is CASSADPGNTIYF. The CDR3 DNA follows: TGCGCCAGCAGTGCAGATCCTGGAAACACCATATATTTT.

The J gene is TRBJ2-7, the V gene TRBV4-1; 8 nucleotides line up with TRBD1. The ends lost 2 bases at V and 4 bases at J; junction bases unmatched: 7. The CDR3 covers 15 residues. From germline, CDR1 is MGHRA and CDR2 YSYEKL. CDR3 sequence reads: CASSQTDRGGYEQYF. The CDR3 bases are TGCGCCAGCAGCCAAACCGACAGGGGAGGTTACGAGCAGTACTTC.

The V gene is TRBV7-2, the J gene TRBJ2-3; weak D call: TRBD2 (7 bases). Germline V gene data show CDR1 as SGHTA and CDR2 as FQGNSA. The CDR3 sequence is 16 residues long. V lost 0 bases, J lost 5 bases, and 15 bases lay in between. This CDR3 reads CASSLALRGAIDTQYF. In nucleotides, the CDR3 is TGTGCCAGCAGCTTAGCGCTCCGGGGGGCAATAGATACGCAGTATTTT.

The chain uses TRBV19 and TRBJ1-5; the D gene is possibly TRBD1 (6 bases). The CDR3 has 13 residues. With 4 bases removed from V and 4 bases from J, the gap between germline ends came to 8 bases. Germline V gives CDR1 LNHDA, CDR2 SQIVND (reference sequence). CDR3 nucleotides: TGTGCCAGTAGTAAGACAGGTAATCAGCCCCAGCATTTT. This encodes CASSKTGNQPQHF.

The chain employs TRBV3-1 (or the pseudogene TRBV3-2) and TRBJ2-5, with TRBD2 matching over 9 bases. Germline V CDR1 and CDR2: LGHDT, YNNKEL (reference sequence). With V trimmed by 5 bases and J by 13 bases, 17 bases remained unmatched. The CDR3 extends over 15 amino acids. The CDR3 protein is CASSIAAAGGQMPYF. CDR3 DNA: TGTGCCAGCAGCATAGCCGCAGCGGGGGGTCAAATGCCGTACTTC.

The rearrangement joins TRBV27 to TRBJ1-6, with TRBD1 matching over 12 bases. This CDR3 spans 15 amino acids. CDR1 and CDR2 from the germline V gene are MNHEY and SMNVEV (reference sequence). The junction had 7 bases not matched to a gene; V was cut back by 6 bases and J by 10 bases. The CDR3 loop reads CASRPPGQGASPLHF. The CDR3 nucleotides are TGTGCCAGCAGGCCTCCGGGACAGGGGGCATCACCCCTCCACTTT.

This clone was counted only a few times. The chain employs TRBV7-6 and TRBJ1-3; no firm D call. V shed 5 bases and J shed 0 bases, with 11 bases lying between them. The CDR3 sequence is 15 residues long. Germline V gene sequence: CDR1 SGHVS, CDR2 FNYEAQ. CDR3 bases: TGTGCCAGCAGCGCAACAGAGAGCTCTGGAAACACCATATATTTT. Protein: CASSATESSGNTIYF.

Notes on this clone: One junction end disagrees with the germline gene, perhaps due to a read error. The rearrangement joins TRBV7-9 to TRBJ1-4, with 10 nucleotides matching TRBD1. The CDR3 contains 15 residues. Germline V gives CDR1 SEHNR, CDR2 FQNEAQ (reference sequence). The CDR3 bases are TGTGCCAGCAGCGTAGCGGGACAGGGGAATGAAAAACTGTTTTTT. Encoded protein: CASSVAGQGNEKLFF. Looking up the rest from reference TRBV7-9 and TRBJ1-4 gives the full variable domain: DTGVSQNPRHKITKRGQNVTFRCDPISEHNRLYWYRQTLGQGPEFLTYFQNEAQLEKSRLLSDRFSAERPKGSFSTLEIQRTEQGDSAMYLCASSVAGQGNEKLFFGSGTQLSVL.

This clone was seen a handful of times. This chain joins TRBV5-1 and TRBJ1-2, with a possible D match to TRBD1 (5 bases). Germline lookup yields CDR1 SGHRS and CDR2 YFSETQ. CDR3 length equals 14 residues. Trimming pared 0 bases from V and 1 base from J, leaving 7 bases between. The CDR3 nucleotides read TGCGCCAGCAGCTTGGACAGGCGTAACTATGGCTACACCTTC. It encodes CASSLDRRNYGYTF. The entire variable domain, with the rest obtained from reference TRBV5-1 and TRBJ1-2, is as follows: KAGVTQTPRYLIKTRGQQVTLSCSPISGHRSVSWYQQTPGQGLQFLFEYFSETQRNKGNFPGRFSGRQFSNSRSEMNVSTLELGDSALYLCASSLDRRNYGYTFGSGTRLTVV.

This chain joins TRBV5-5 and TRBJ2-7; TRBD1 matches at 7 bases. Germline assignment: CDR1 SGHKS and CDR2 YYEKEE (reference sequence). This CDR3 comprises 15 residues. The V segment lost 4 bases and the J segment 3 bases; nucleotides outside the gene matches: 10. The CDR3 nucleotides are TGTGCCAGCAGCCCTACGGGACAGAGAGACTACGAGCAGTACTTC. Its translation is CASSPTGQRDYEQYF.

This clone has only one observation. The V and J genes are TRBV19 and TRBJ2-1; 7 bases are shared with TRBD2. Trimming took 5 bases from V and 5 from J; bases not matched to a gene: 9. Germline CDR1 and CDR2: LNHDA and SQIVND (reference sequence). CDR3 length: 15 residues. The DNA for the CDR3 is TGTGCCAGTAGTTCCCGACTAGCACGGGACAATGAGCAGTTCTTC. It yields the protein CASSSRLARDNEQFF.

The chain combines TRBV5-1 with TRBJ1-2; 7 nucleotides match TRBD1. The CDR3 runs 15 residues. The germline V gene encodes CDR1 SGHRS and CDR2 YFSETQ. The junction had 15 bases not matched to a gene; V was cut back by 6 bases and J by 7 bases. The CDR3 spells CASTTSGSPGGGYTF. CDR3 DNA sequence: TGCGCCAGCACCACGAGCGGTTCCCCAGGGGGTGGCTACACCTTC. Looking up the rest from reference TRBV5-1 and TRBJ1-2 gives the full variable domain: KAGVTQTPRYLIKTRGQQVTLSCSPISGHRSVSWYQQTPGQGLQFLFEYFSETQRNKGNFPGRFSGRQFSNSRSEMNVSTLELGDSALYLCASTTSGSPGGGYTFGSGTRLTVV.

Only a few counts were recorded for this clone. The chain combines TRBV28 with TRBJ2-2, with D possibly matching TRBD2 (7 bases). Deletions cut 6 bases from V and 6 bases from J, with 17 bases between. The germline gives CDR1 MDHEN, CDR2 SYDVKM. The CDR3 contains 15 residues. The CDR3 here is CASSNGGQRAGELFF. CDR3 DNA: TGTGCCAGCAGCAACGGGGGGCAACGGGCCGGGGAGCTGTTTTTT.

Only one count was recorded for this clone. The chain links TRBV19 to TRBJ1-5; tentatively, D is TRBD1 (5 bases). The CDR3 totals 13 residues. Deletions cut 5 bases from V and 5 bases from J, with 10 bases between. The germline CDR1 and CDR2 sequences are LNHDA and SQIVND (reference sequence). The DNA for the CDR3 is TGTGCCAGTAGTCACCGGGGGGATCAGCCCCAGCATTTT. The encoded protein is CASSHRGDQPQHF.